This T cell receptor beta chain was found in a study of cytomegalovirus exposure and HLA in healthy donors (dated by TCRdb to about 2017). At the level of the whole study: An earlier analysis of 587 of the donors reported 276 Gb of sequence data and 95 million to 130 million unique TCR beta sequences obtained from approximately 180 million T cells. An early release that covered roughly 600 HLA-typed donors contained approximately 300 gigabases of sequencing data and around 85 million unique TCR sequences. The genetic ancestry cluster associated with self-reported Caucasian donors included 70% to 85% of the 300 to 400 genotyped donors. The study aimed to test whether cataloging public T cell receptors could reveal signatures of past pathogen exposure. Using immunosequencing, the study profiled T cell repertoires from some 670 subjects and related those repertoires to cytomegalovirus serostatus. A separate validation cohort of over 95 different subjects was used in addition to the approximately 700-subject first cohort. The study combined high-throughput TCR immunosequencing, statistical association of individual TCRs with disease status, and machine learning to predict cytomegalovirus infection status. To study patterns of TCR occurrence, a later analysis re-analyzed previously published TCR beta repertoires from 650 to 750 donors and added high-resolution HLA genotyping. In the later analysis, no new phenotypic data were used to find candidate immune exposures; instead, reliance was placed on TCR beta sequences and their occurrence across donors. An earlier analysis of 587 of the donors used high-throughput TCR beta sequencing to judge whether each TCR beta V gene segment behaved as functional or pseudogenic. Donor age, sex, ethnicity and CMV serostatus were collected together with the repertoire data. A later genetic analysis took genome-wide SNP genotypes for 398 of the 666 donors and used that subset as a discovery cohort. All discovery cohort repertoires had been generated using a single sequencing platform. Class I and class II HLA loci were covered by the typing at four-digit resolution. The number of typed donors differed by locus: about 620-630 for A, B, C, DRB1 and DQB1; 522 for DQA1; 606 for DPA1; and 450 to 480 for DPB1. Because of strong linkage in the cohort, roughly five DR-DQ haplotypes were treated as single units for association and clustering. Across under 500 genotyped donors of the cohort, an average of roughly 230,000 unique TCR beta nucleotide sequences per donor were sequenced, and 15% to 20% of those sequences were non-productive.

The germline V gene gives CDR1 as SGHDT and CDR2 as YYEEEE. From the cysteine up to the phenylalanine, the CDR3 has a length of 12 residues. The sequence is cut down to CDR3 DNA, 36 bases in frame from base 1. V loses 2 bases, J loses 3 bases, and the germline ends lie 6 bases apart. The paper as a whole reports these results and caveats: The presence/absence analyses assumed that sequencing depth was roughly uniform across donors, and that assumption may not be true. This cohort had only TCR beta chains sequenced, and the lack of alpha or paired-chain data limited which features could be detected. A cluster of highly shared sequence variants was judged likely to represent a technical artifact of the sequencing pipeline. According to the authors, the approach could potentially be generalized to other disease states and immunological phenotypes. According to a later analysis, TCR association rates differed among HLA loci, with DRB1 alleles showing the most associated TCRs and HLA-C alleles showing the fewest. Across donors, most TCR sequences were observed very rarely, whereas some public TCRs were present in many individuals. The study listed 170 or so TCR beta chains as associated with cytomegalovirus. The classifier was reported to diagnose cytomegalovirus status with high specificity and sensitivity in both the original cohort and the validation cohort. In a later analysis, several top co-occurrence clusters were reported to appear linked to parvovirus B19, influenza, CMV and Epstein-Barr virus. In vitro tests confirmed that three of the cytomegalovirus-associated TCR beta chains recognize cytomegalovirus antigens. Most CMV-associated TCR beta chains appeared to be HLA-restricted in a later analysis, and the HLA associations seemed to be driven largely by CMV exposure. Linkage disequilibrium might explain the correlated functional status among segregating V segments, but an unknown experimental factor could not be excluded. Specific HLA alleles were associated with 16,951 TCR beta sequences at a false discovery rate of 0.05 in a later analysis. Assigning TCR associations to individual alleles was difficult when HLA alleles, especially DR and DQ, strongly co-occurred. Some IMGT-functional V segments, including TRBV6-2 and TRBV6-3, could not be told apart with the 87-base-pair reads, so those segments were excluded. The earlier analysis of approximately 590 of the donors excluded approximately 17 rarely observed V segments, including chromosome 9 orphons, because counts were too low. In a later analysis, HLA-associated TCR beta chains showed more clonal expansion and lower generation probabilities than non-associated chains that were equally common. HLA typing was unavailable for some donors at each locus, so association tests used only the typed subset. CMV serostatus was the only immune exposure information available for the cohort. A further reported finding was that TCR beta sequences accurately predicted the HLA-A and HLA-B alleles for most subjects in the first cohort. In a later genetic analysis, fewer N-insertions in productive TCRs were reported among donors in an Asian-associated ancestry cluster than the roughly 670-donor mean. In a later genetic analysis, a missense DCLRE1C variant was associated with V-gene and J-gene trimming of TCR beta chains, and the association was replicated in an independent cohort. An earlier analysis of around 500 of the donors showed that most TCR beta V segments appeared in productive rearrangements either about 87% or about 30% of the time, which broadly matched IMGT annotations.

The method was the immunoSEQ multiplex PCR assay. A mixture of 60 forward primers for TCR Vbeta segments and 13 reverse primers for TCR Jbeta segments was used in the multiplex PCR. Amplification of the CDR3 region of rearranged TCR beta genes was performed with a multiplex PCR assay on genomic DNA. Amplified TCR beta libraries were sequenced as 87-base-pair reads on the Illumina HiSeq System. The paper's data handling went like this. A later analysis tallied 75 million to 85 million unique TCR beta chains across the 666 repertoires, and about 12 million of those chains were shared by two or more donors. Raw reads were error-corrected and collapsed into unique sequences with a nearest-neighbor algorithm that merged closely related sequences to remove PCR and sequencing errors. V, D and J gene segments were assigned by aligning CDR3 sequences to IMGT reference sequences. For a sequence to be retained, a match of at least six nucleotides to both a V gene segment and a J gene segment was required. A rearrangement was called productive if the CDR3 had no stop codons and remained in frame with V and J, and every other rearrangement was called non-productive. CDR3 was defined by IMGT convention, running from the second conserved V-encoded cysteine to the conserved J-encoded phenylalanine. The earlier analysis of about 570 of the donors excluded any sequence lacking an unambiguous match to a single V gene segment. In an earlier analysis of several hundred of the donors, a V segment was called functional when productive rearrangements were above 56.7%, and segregating when the standard deviation between donors exceeded 5%. A statistical classification framework was built to diagnose cytomegalovirus status from the catalog of TCR beta chain sequences. In a later analysis, V and J genes were assigned by comparing TCR nucleotide sequences against IMGT/GENE-DB human TR gene sequences. Using the TCRdist pipeline, a later analysis assigned CDR3 sequences along with most-parsimonious VDJ recombination scenarios. In a later analysis, each TCR beta chain was defined by its CDR3 amino acid sequence together with its V-gene family, and reads lacking a unique V-gene family were excluded. In a later analysis, 450 to 600 highly shared, low-generation-probability nucleotide sequences were removed to address suspected cross-contamination and a sequencing artifact. For each public chain, a later analysis derived a clonal expansion index from normalized ranks of inferred template counts within each repertoire. In a later analysis, generation probabilities were computed with a VDJ recombination model fitted to out-of-frame rearrangements, and the resulting probabilities were checked against IGoR. In a later analysis, hypergeometric tests were used to score TCR-TCR, TCR-HLA and TCR-CMV co-occurrence, with a repertoire-size bias correction applied to TCR pairs. In a later analysis, false discovery rates were estimated by permuting HLA or CMV assignments 20 times. In a later analysis, co-occurring TCRs were grouped with DBSCAN, and TCRdist sequence similarity was added when clustering was performed within HLA-allele-positive subsets. For co-occurrence clustering, repertoires with fewer than 30,000 or more than 120,000 public chains were excluded, along with roughly 5 repertoires with anomalous nucleotide sharing. Entries here come from immuneACCESS through TCRdb and include only in-frame sequences with V and J called. Some clones fail to appear in such tables; in the studies checked, an unresolved V gene covers under half of the shortfall, and the cause of the remainder is unknown. V and J calls and clone size are copied from that table; D and trimming were computed from the DNA. The sample table shows under 200,000 clones, and roughly 80% are seen once. The ten largest clonotypes hold 0.26% of the sample.

The table lists this clone with a count of one. Its antigen specificity is not known. Nothing much larger sits one base from this clone, and base qualities are not available. The cohort was made up of approximately 700 healthy bone marrow donors. Cohort members were all nominally healthy when sampled, although unrecorded immune exposures were likely present. The donor tested CMV seronegative, placing the donor among the 300 to 400 seronegative members of the cohort. A peripheral blood sample was provided by each donor, and peripheral blood mononuclear cells were used for TCR beta sequencing. Genomic DNA extraction from the blood cell samples was performed with the Qiagen DNeasy Blood Extraction Kit.

The chain is made from TRBV5-6 and TRBJ2-7; the D gene remains uncertain. The TCR comes from a boy between 5 and 17 years old in good health and CMV-seronegative. The sequenced sample consisted of PBMCs. CDR3 loop: CASSFQDYEQYF. The nucleotide sequence reads as follows: TGTGCCAGCAGCTTTCAGGACTACGAGCAGTACTTC. With the rest looked up from the reference TRBV5-6 and TRBJ2-7 genes rather than sequenced, the full variable domain is DAGVTQSPTHLIKTRGQQVTLRCSPKSGHDTVSWYQQALGQGPQFIFQYYEEEERQRGNFPDRFSGHQFPNYSSELNVNALLLGDSALYLCASSFQDYEQYFGPGTRLTVT.